This paragraph reports one TCR beta chain. Its antigen is unknown. This CDR3 is 14 amino acids long. Per germline, CDR1 LNHDA and CDR2 SQIVND (reference sequence). V lost 4 bases and J lost 8, with 15 bases in between. The record originates from a study of T cells in Graves' hyperthyroidism and ophthalmopathy. General study points: Ophthalmopathy, which appeared later, was predicted by the model a median roughly 6.5 months before onset.

From RNA transcripts, TCR beta CDR3 regions were amplified. Initially, a first-round RT-PCR of the TCR CDR3 employed the HTBI primer set. TCRdb reprocessed the multiplex PCR reads via MiXCR and lists one record per CDR3 protein. The repertoire holds about 350,000 distinct CDR3 sequences, with approximately 15% as singletons. Sequenced material: blood. The chain combines TRBV19 with TRBJ2-1; the D call may be TRBD1 or TRBD2 (6 bases each). The sequence derives from a woman aged 25 to 39 with Graves' hyperthyroidism. The CDR3 nucleotides are TGTGCCAGTAGTAAGGGGGGCGCATGGGATGAGCAGTTCTTC. The encoded protein is CASSKGGAWDEQFF.